The next 21 T cell receptor beta chains were all read from a single sample in a study of OX40 agonist ivuxolimab in advanced cancers. Profiled with immunoSEQ multiplex PCR; TCRdb holds only in-frame clones, not every one. Of some 83,000 clones listed, approximately 88% are singletons. Sequences were derived from CD4+ or CD8+ T cells sorted from blood, sampled in a trial of the OX40 agonist ivuxolimab. The receptors stem from an adult with an advanced solid tumor such as melanoma, head and neck, liver or kidney cancer.

V usage is TRBV2 and J usage is TRBJ1-1; 7 bases are shared with TRBD1. The V gene's germline CDR1 is SNHLY and CDR2 FYNNEI. The CDR3 extends over 14 amino acids. With 4 bases clipped from V and 5 bases from J, the junction kept 7 bases outside the gene matches. This chain's CDR3 is CASSGYRGGTEAFF. CDR3 bases: TGTGCCAGCAGTGGGTACAGGGGTGGAACTGAAGCTTTCTTT.

The chain is built from TRBV2 and TRBJ1-2, with D possibly being TRBD1 (5 bases). The germline CDR1 and CDR2 sequences are SNHLY and FYNNEI. V was shortened by 8 bases and J by 5 bases, with 21 bases between the two germline ends. The CDR3 contains 15 residues. The CDR3 reads CASFGSHRRTYGYTF. In DNA, the CDR3 is TGTGCCAGCTTTGGGAGTCACAGGAGAACGTATGGCTACACCTTC.

V and J are TRBV9 and TRBJ1-3, with D possibly being TRBD1 (5 bases). Germline V gives CDR1 SGDLS, CDR2 YYNGEE. The CDR3 runs 13 residues. The germline V and J ends were trimmed by 3 bases and 8 bases, with 12 bases remaining between them. DNA for the CDR3: TGTGCCAGCAGCGGTCTGGGGGGTTACACCATATATTTT. Translated, it gives CASSGLGGYTIYF.

This clone has a handful of counts. The gene calls are TRBV19 and TRBJ2-1; D is tentatively TRBD1 or TRBD2 (5 bases each). The V gene's germline CDR1 is LNHDA and CDR2 SQIVND (reference sequence). V was clipped by 5 bases and J by 0 bases, with 14 bases between them. The CDR3 has 16 residues. CDR3 protein: CASSSRDASSYNEQFF. The DNA of the CDR3 is TGTGCCAGTAGTTCCAGGGACGCCAGCTCCTACAATGAGCAGTTCTTC. Full variable domain (outside the CDR3, taken from reference TRBV19 and TRBJ2-1): DGGITQSPKYLFRKEGQNVTLSCEQNLNHDAMYWYRQDPGQGLRLIYYSQIVNDFQKGDIAEGYSVSREKKESFPLTVTSAQKNPTAFYLCASSSRDASSYNEQFFGPGTRLTVL.

The chain is built from TRBV7-9 and TRBJ2-7, with 8 bases that match TRBD2. Trimming cost V 5 bases and J 1 base; bases outside gene matches: 1. In germline, CDR1 is SEHNR, CDR2 FQNEAQ (reference sequence). CDR3 length: 13 amino acids. CDR3 coding DNA: TGTGCCAGCAGCACTAGCGGTTCCTACGAGCAGTACTTC. Amino acid sequence: CASSTSGSYEQYF.

The rearrangement joins TRBV11-2 to TRBJ2-1; 7 bases align to TRBD2. J gave up 4 bases and V 5 bases, and 8 bases lay outside the gene matches. The CDR3 loop spans 15 amino acids. Germline V CDR1 and CDR2: SGHAT, FQNNGV. For the CDR3, the DNA is TGTGCCAGCAGCCCCGCTCTAGCGGAGTACAATGAGCAGTTCTTC. Protein product: CASSPALAEYNEQFF.

This clone was recorded a few times. This chain joins TRBV11-3 and TRBJ2-1, with D possibly being TRBD2 (6 bases). The CDR3 totals 19 residues. Germline-derived CDR1 and CDR2 are SGHNT and YENEEA. With 5 bases removed from V and 0 bases from J, the gap between germline ends came to 23 bases. The CDR3 coding sequence is TGTGCCAGCAGCCCACGGGGCGGGTGGGGAGGTAGCTCCTACAATGAGCAGTTCTTC. It yields the protein CASSPRGGWGGSSYNEQFF.

This chain links TRBV10-2 with TRBJ2-3, with D uncertain. CDR1 is WSHSY and CDR2 is SAAADI in the germline V gene. The V end was cut by 4 bases, the J end by 3 bases, with 8 bases between. The CDR3 runs 13 residues. CDR3 sequence: CASSGAVTDTQYF. The CDR3 coding sequence is TGCGCCAGCAGTGGGGCAGTAACAGATACGCAGTATTTT.

This clone was found many times. The gene calls are TRBV9 and TRBJ1-2, with D unclear. Germline-derived CDR1 and CDR2 are SGDLS and YYNGEE. The CDR3 spans 14 residues. Trimming stripped 1 base from V and 3 bases from J, with 10 bases between. The CDR3, as DNA: TGTGCCAGCAGCGTATCCCGGTCCCACTATGGCTACACCTTC. Translation gives CASSVSRSHYGYTF.

The chain uses TRBV15 and TRBJ2-3; D is possibly TRBD1 or TRBD2 (6 bases each). There are 14 residues in the CDR3. CDR1 and CDR2 from the germline V gene are LNHNV and YYDKDF (reference sequence). The V end was cut by 4 bases, the J end by 5 bases, with 13 bases between. CDR3 DNA sequence: TGTGCCACCAGCAAAAGGGGGGCGGAAGATACGCAGTATTTT. This codes for CATSKRGAEDTQYF.

The CDR3 protein is CASSSNPSRGVNTEAFF. The CDR3 DNA is TGCGCCAGCAGCTCCAACCCCTCCCGAGGGGTGAACACTGAAGCTTTCTTT. The chain joins TRBV5-1 to TRBJ1-1; perhaps TRBD1 as D (5 bases). V was trimmed by 3 bases and J by 0 bases, leaving 18 bases between them. Germline loops: CDR1 SGHRS, CDR2 YFSETQ. The CDR3 spans 17 residues.

This sequence joins TRBV18 and TRBJ1-1; D may be TRBD1 (5 bases). V gave up 2 bases and J gave up 1 base, with 20 bases separating them. The CDR3 is 18 residues long. Per the germline V gene, CDR1 is KGHSH and CDR2 is LQKENI. The CDR3 DNA is TGTGCCAGCTCACCAATGGGGGGGAACCCGTTAGCGAACACTGAAGCTTTCTTT. This sequence encodes CASSPMGGNPLANTEAFF.

The rearrangement uses TRBV27 and TRBJ2-1, with TRBD2 matching over 11 bases. With V trimmed by 2 bases and J by 9 bases, 9 bases remained unmatched. CDR1 MNHEY and CDR2 SMNVEV come from the germline V gene (reference sequence). This CDR3 has 16 amino acids. The CDR3 coding sequence is TGTGCCAGCAGTTTACCAACTAGCGGGAGAAGGCGTGAGCAGTTCTTC. Protein product: CASSLPTSGRRREQFF.

This clone was recorded once. At one of its ends the junction is not consistent with the germline gene, which may arise from a read error. This chain uses TRBV15 with TRBJ2-7, with D perhaps TRBD1 or TRBD2 (5 bases each). The germline V gene encodes CDR1 LNHNV and CDR2 YYDKDF (reference sequence). This CDR3 region has 13 residues. CDR3 residues: CATSRDRGRVPNF. CDR3 DNA sequence: TGTGCCACCAGCAGAGACCGGGGCAGGGTTCCGAACTTC.

J is TRBJ1-2 and V is TRBV29-1; unclear D gene. The ends were cut back, 3 bases at V and 4 bases at J, with 15 bases in the middle. Germline V gene lookup returns CDR1 SQVTM and CDR2 ANQGSEA. This CDR3 comprises 14 residues. CDR3 loop: CSVESNPRGYGYTF. CDR3 nucleotides: TGCAGCGTTGAGAGCAATCCACGGGGCTATGGCTACACCTTC.

This chain joins TRBV9 and TRBJ1-2; D remains ambiguous. V was pared by 3 bases and J by 6 bases, with 18 bases between. CDR3 size: 15 residues. Germline-derived CDR1 and CDR2 are SGDLS and YYNGEE. The CDR3 DNA reads as TGTGCCAGCAGCGGAGGGTGGGGTCTTTTAGATGGCTACACCTTC. Its protein product is CASSGGWGLLDGYTF. The full variable domain, with the rest looked up from reference TRBV9 and TRBJ1-2, is DSGVTQTPKHLITATGQRVTLRCSPRSGDLSVYWYQQSLDQGLQFLIQYYNGEERAKGNILERFSAQQFPDLHSELNLSSLELGDSALYFCASSGGWGLLDGYTFGSGTRLTVV.

The V call is TRBV7-2, the J call TRBJ1-2; D may be TRBD1 (5 bases). Germline V gene lookup returns CDR1 SGHTA and CDR2 FQGNSA. The CDR3 is made up of 15 amino acids. V dropped 0 bases and J dropped 4 bases, with 12 bases sitting between them. The CDR3 loop reads CASSLAAGIGYGYTF. CDR3 in DNA: TGTGCCAGCAGCTTAGCGGCAGGGATAGGCTATGGCTACACCTTC.

This rearrangement joins TRBV7-3 to TRBJ1-1; D uncertain. The ends were cut back, 0 bases at V and 6 bases at J, with 8 bases in the middle. Germline V CDR1 and CDR2: SGHTA, FQGTGA. This CDR3 has 13 residues. The CDR3: CASSLTMVSEAFF. CDR3 in DNA: TGTGCCAGCAGCTTAACGATGGTCTCTGAAGCTTTCTTT. Full variable domain (missing parts from reference TRBV7-3 and TRBJ1-1): GAGVSQTPSNKVTEKGKYVELRCDPISGHTALYWYRQSLGQGPEFLIYFQGTGAADDSGLPNDRFFAVRPEGSVSTLKIQRTERGDSAVYLCASSLTMVSEAFFGQGTRLTVV.

The V gene is TRBV5-1, the J gene TRBJ2-1; 7 bases are a match to TRBD1. Germline V gene lookup returns CDR1 SGHRS and CDR2 YFSETQ. Unmatched junction bases numbered 4, after V lost 4 bases and J lost 6 bases. The CDR3 has 13 amino acids. CDR3 coding DNA: TGCGCCAGCAGCAGCGACAGGGCCAATGAGCAGTTCTTC. Protein product: CASSSDRANEQFF.

V gene TRBV5-6 combines with J gene TRBJ2-5; D is unresolved. V lost 4 bases and J lost 3, with 16 bases in between. The CDR3 is made up of 15 amino acids. Per the germline V gene, CDR1 is SGHDT and CDR2 is YYEEEE. CDR3 residues: CASSLTVGWEETQYF. The CDR3, as DNA: TGTGCCAGCAGCCTAACAGTGGGTTGGGAAGAGACCCAGTACTTC.

The rearrangement joins TRBV29-1 to TRBJ1-2; D is uncertain. Trimming cost V 5 bases and J 4 bases, with 14 bases left between them. Germline CDR1 is SQVTM and CDR2 is ANQGSEA. The CDR3 sequence is 13 residues long. The CDR3 coding sequence is TGCAGCGTTTCGAGTGGACCGACCTATGGCTACACCTTC. As protein: CSVSSGPTYGYTF.